This T cell receptor (beta chain) is from a study of blood T cells in healthy people across ages (dated by TCRdb to between 2015 and 2017). Context from the whole study: Template switching captured roughly one uniquely barcoded TCR beta cDNA molecule per two T cells in model experiments. Two additional independent replicas of 1 million unique cDNA reads from the same blood draw were analyzed for two donors (one aged 18 to 29 and one aged 80 or older). Age-related changes in TCR beta repertoire diversity were measured in the study by deep sequencing normalized with unique cDNA molecular identifiers. To avoid experimental bias, donors of different ages were distributed randomly across sequencing lanes. The donors were split into four age groups: young (average around 15 years), middle-aged (39), aged (roughly 65) and long-lived (more than 80). Study-wide findings and limitations: Estimates of total diversity based on one million sequenced T cells were considered lower bounds and underestimates. There was a strong correlation between observed TCR beta diversity and the percentage of naive T cells measured by flow cytometry. As age increased, observed TCR beta diversity per million T cells dropped in a roughly linear way, and a significant reduction was already evident by age 40. Compared with the aged group, the long-lived group had more naive CD4+ T cells, fewer expanded clones and increased TCR diversity, a pattern suggesting age selection. Since profiling was done on bulk unsorted PBMCs, naive and antigen-experienced compartments could not be conclusively compared. Donor CMV infection status was unknown, potentially confounding age-related changes in expanded clonotypes.

Turning to this clonotype: Its antigen remains undetermined. Base qualities are not provided; no much larger clone lies one nucleotide away.

Systemically healthy Caucasian individuals from Russia, around 38 in total and aged 6 to 90 years, were included as donors. Approximately 9.7 milliliters of peripheral blood were drawn from each donor into EDTA-treated Vacutainer tubes. Ficoll-Paque density-gradient centrifugation was used to isolate PBMCs, with at least 6.5 million obtained per sample. Trizol reagent was used to extract total RNA from PBMCs, with at least 5.5 micrograms per sample. The percentages of naive CD45RAhigh/CD27high T cells were determined by flow cytometry on a PBMC aliquot from every donor. Libraries were built with 5' RACE. Sequencing relied on an Illumina HiSeq 2500. A second PCR of roughly 7 to 12 cycles was run with a J-beta primer mix and a sample-barcoded 5' primer. A unique molecular identifier was introduced onto each TCR beta cDNA molecule by a template-switch 5' adaptor carrying 12 random nucleotides. Each sample yielded at least 3 million CDR3-containing paired-end reads. The Mint cDNA synthesis kit, primed by a TRBC-specific oligonucleotide, was used to synthesize first-strand cDNA from all RNA. All cDNA was treated with uracil-DNA glycosylase and then went through a first 18-cycle PCR with the universal primers M1SS and BC2_uni_R. Under the source paper's analysis protocol: For normalization, 1 million high-quality reads were randomly selected from each sample, with every read carrying a distinct molecular identifier. Reads with shared molecular identifiers were discarded instead of being binned into consensus sequences. MiTCR, run with a Q25 quality threshold and the strictest error-elimination algorithm, handled CDR3 identification, clonotype clustering and error correction. A nonparametric unseen species model using Euler transformation provided a lower-bound estimate of total TCR beta diversity. TCRdb handled the public reads itself, with Q25 trimming in fastp and clone calling in MiXCR, and kept productive beta chains. Rows are combined by CDR3 protein, so each entry shows the most common genes and DNA. TCRdb, not the authors, supplied the V and J calls. This sample gives 1.2 million to 1.5 million distinct CDR3 sequences in total; approximately 59% of them show up just once. The ten largest clones add up to 6.5% to 8.5% of the sample.

For CDR1 and CDR2, the germline V gene lists MGHRA and YSYEKL. The CDR3 spans 15 residues, from the cysteine through the phenylalanine. CDR3 DNA only is kept here, 45 bases in frame from base 1. Specimen: blood. This sequence originates from a man between 18 and 35 years old in good health. Recombination joined TRBV4-1 with TRBJ2-5; the best D guess is TRBD1, with 5 bases matching. TRBJ2-7 matches the DNA end more closely, so the J call is doubtful. The DNA sequence reads TGCGCCAGCAGCCAAGATCAAACAGGCGTCTACGAGCAGTACTTC. It specifies CASSQDQTGVYEQYF.